The clone carrying this TCR beta chain was observed a few times. These data are taken from a study of regulatory T cells in long-lasting Graves disease. Study in general: With positive TSH receptor antibodies and over 5 years of antithyroid drugs, Graves' disease was considered persistent.

HTBI primers from iRepertoire and Arm-PCR of CDR3 regions yielded the TCR beta libraries. One entry per CDR3 protein, called by TCRdb with MiXCR from the multiplex PCR reads. This sample has roughly 500,000 distinct CDR3 sequences, with less than 25% found just once. Time point specified: persistent/refractory GD, antithyroid drugs over 5 years with positive TRAb. TCR sequences were obtained from RNA taken from PBMCs. The CDR3 is made up of 15 amino acids. Germline lookup yields CDR1 LGHDT and CDR2 YNNKEL (reference sequence). Trimming at V came to 4 bases and at J to 5 bases, leaving 7 bases not matched to a gene.

This sample comprised peripheral blood mononuclear cells (PBMCs), obtained when the disease was refractory, from a patient treated with antithyroid drugs. The rearrangement uses TRBV3-1 and TRBJ2-7; 11 nucleotides align to TRBD2. The clonotype was recovered from a female donor with Graves disease. The CDR3 spells CASSPRTSGWDEQYF. For the CDR3, the DNA is TGTGCCAGCAGCCCCCGGACTAGCGGGTGGGACGAGCAGTACTTC.